A selection of T cell receptor beta chains follows, all from one sample in a study of early T cells in non-severe SARS-CoV-2 infection. MiXCR, run by TCRdb on the 5' RACE reads, gives a single entry per CDR3 protein. The sample includes some 38,000 distinct CDR3 sequences, roughly 3.9% of them seen just once. The sample taken for sequencing was whole blood. These receptors came from an adult who was a healthcare worker with PCR-confirmed SARS-CoV-2 infection or an uninfected control (not recorded which). Both conserved end residues are part of each CDR3. A D gene is named only where the DNA matches it firmly.

D	J	V	CDR3
TRBD1	TRBJ1-5	TRBV19	CASTPWDRVGYQPQHF
TRBD1	TRBJ1-2	TRBV11-2	CASSSGQGDYGYTF
TRBD2	TRBJ2-1	TRBV7-8	CASSLGSLLIAGADEQFF
TRBD2	TRBJ2-1	TRBV18	CASSPKVAGLAGGEQFF
TRBD1	TRBJ2-1	TRBV10-3	CATQGANYSYNEQFF
TRBD2	TRBJ2-5	TRBV7-2	CASSLEVAGPQETQYF
.	TRBJ2-5	TRBV7-6	CASSLGTAQETQYF
.	TRBJ1-5	TRBV9	CASSVAGQEGMPQHF
.	TRBJ2-7	TRBV6-5	CASRWQGGSYEQYF
.	TRBJ1-5	TRBV6-2/TRBV6-3	CASRRDTANQPQHF
.	TRBJ2-7	TRBV11-2	CASSSKTSRAREQYF
TRBD2	TRBJ2-1	TRBV4-3	CASSQRLAGAADEQFF
TRBD2	TRBJ2-1	TRBV20-1	CSARIAGVSNNEQFF
.	TRBJ1-1	TRBV11-2	CASSLDPAGNTEAFF
.	TRBJ2-6	TRBV18	CASSPPSSGANVLTF
.	TRBJ1-5	TRBV7-2	CASSLGTGRNQPQHF
TRBD1	TRBJ2-1	TRBV12-5	CASGRGNADEQFF
.	TRBJ2-5	TRBV6-2/TRBV6-3	CASNRQYQETQYF